A single count supports the clone carrying this T cell receptor beta chain. V lost 1 base to trimming and J lost 4 bases; unmatched junction nucleotides: 3. CDR3 length: 15 residues. Germline CDR1 and CDR2: SGDLS and YYNGEE. This sample was taken from a study of T cell changes during pregnancy in multiple sclerosis. Sequencing used immunoSEQ multiplex PCR; TCRdb keeps in-frame clones, though not all of them. In the table there are about 51,000 clones, about 92% of which are singletons. Here the sequenced sample was peripheral blood, taken in the second trimester of pregnancy. The receptor's source is a female donor with multiple sclerosis, enrolled in a pregnancy study. J is TRBJ2-2 and V is TRBV9; 8 bases agree with TRBD1. CDR3 protein: CASSVLGTGTGELFF. The CDR3, as DNA: TGTGCCAGCAGCGTACTTGGGACAGGCACCGGGGAGCTGTTTTTT.